These 15 T cell receptor beta chains were all obtained from the same sample, sequenced in a study of OX40 agonist ivuxolimab in advanced cancers. The repertoire was sequenced with immunoSEQ multiplex PCR; TCRdb's copy has only in-frame clones and lacks some. The profile shows around 72,000 clones, around 83% of them singletons. This specimen consisted of CD4+ or CD8+ T cells sorted from blood, obtained in a trial of the OX40 agonist ivuxolimab. Source of these receptors: an adult with an advanced solid tumor such as melanoma, head and neck, liver or kidney cancer.

In its sample, this clone was seen once. This rearrangement joins TRBV4-1 to TRBJ1-1, with a tentative D call TRBD1 (6 bases). Deletions cut 0 bases from V and 5 bases from J, with 13 bases between. CDR1 is MGHRA, CDR2 YSYEKL, per germline. The CDR3 has 15 amino acids. The CDR3, as DNA: TGCGCCAGCAGCCAAGACGGAACAGGGAGGACTGAAGCTTTCTTT. Translated, it gives CASSQDGTGRTEAFF.

V is TRBV2 and J is TRBJ1-4; D is unclear. Germline values: CDR1 SNHLY, CDR2 FYNNEI. Trimming cost V 4 bases and J 4 bases, with 10 bases left between them. The CDR3 spans 14 residues. CDR3 in DNA: TGTGCCAGCAGTGTTGGGGATAGTAATGAAAAACTGTTTTTT. As protein: CASSVGDSNEKLFF. The entire variable domain, with the rest obtained from reference TRBV2 and TRBJ1-4, is as follows: EPEVTQTPSHQVTQMGQEVILRCVPISNHLYFYWYRQILGQKVEFLVSFYNNEISEKSEIFDDQFSVERPDGSNFTLKIRSTKLEDSAMYFCASSVGDSNEKLFFGSGTQLSVL.

This clone was seen only a few times. This chain joins TRBV19 and TRBJ1-1; D not resolved. The CDR3 has 15 residues. The V gene's germline CDR1 is LNHDA and CDR2 SQIVND (reference sequence). The germline V and J ends were trimmed by 3 bases and 0 bases, with 11 bases remaining between them. CDR3 amino acids: CASSMAARMNTEAFF. The CDR3 bases are TGTGCCAGTAGTATGGCGGCACGAATGAACACTGAAGCTTTCTTT.

J is TRBJ1-2 and V is TRBV6-6, with 9 nucleotides matching TRBD1. The J segment lost 1 base and the V segment lost 6 bases, leaving 3 bases of the junction unmatched. The CDR3 runs to 14 residues. The germline V gene encodes CDR1 MNHNY and CDR2 SVGAGI (reference sequence). The chain's CDR3 is CASSPGQGNYGYTF. DNA for the CDR3: TGTGCCAGCAGCCCGGGACAGGGTAACTATGGCTACACCTTC.

The V and J genes are TRBV7-6 and TRBJ2-7; no clear D. Looked up from germline, CDR1 is SGHVS and CDR2 is FNYEAQ. The V and J ends lost 1 base and 3 bases respectively, with 10 bases between them. The CDR3 runs 14 residues. The CDR3 DNA reads TGTGCCAGCAGCTTAGTGAGCGACTTCTACGAGCAGTACTTC. It yields the protein CASSLVSDFYEQYF. The variable domain in full, with the rest retrieved from reference TRBV7-6 and TRBJ2-7, is GAGVSQSPRYKVTKRGQDVALRCDPISGHVSLYWYRQALGQGPEFLTYFNYEAQQDKSGLPNDRFSAERPEGSISTLTIQRTEQRDSAMYRCASSLVSDFYEQYFGPGTRLTVT.

The CDR3 protein is CSAGSGGTRGEQYF. Written as DNA, the CDR3 is TGCAGCGCCGGGTCGGGGGGGACCCGGGGCGAGCAGTACTTC. This rearrangement joins TRBV29-1 to TRBJ2-7; 8 positions agree with TRBD2. The length of the CDR3 is 14 residues. V dropped 7 bases and J dropped 6; count of bases not matched to a gene: 14. Germline V lookup: CDR1 SQVTM, CDR2 ANQGSEA.

This clone was seen once. The genes are TRBV6-5 and TRBJ1-2, with 10 positions matching TRBD1. Germline V lookup: CDR1 MNHEY, CDR2 SVGAGI. With V trimmed by 4 bases and J by 8 bases, 7 bases remained unmatched. There are 14 residues in the CDR3. The CDR3, as DNA: TGTGCCAGCAGTTGGGACAGGGGCCTTGGAGGCTACACCTTC. Translation gives CASSWDRGLGGYTF.

This rearrangement joins TRBV5-5 to TRBJ1-4; maybe TRBD1 (6 bases). The V and J ends lost 4 bases and 5 bases respectively, with 15 bases between them. CDR1 and CDR2 from the germline V gene are SGHKS and YYEKEE (reference sequence). CDR3 length: 15 residues. CDR3 in amino acids: CASSAQQGPNEKLFF. CDR3 coding DNA: TGTGCCAGCAGCGCCCAACAGGGACCCAATGAAAAACTGTTTTTT.

This sequence joins TRBV27 and TRBJ1-3; 8 nucleotides line up with TRBD1. This CDR3 region has 12 residues. Germline V gene data show CDR1 as MNHEY and CDR2 as SMNVEV (reference sequence). V gave up 10 bases and J gave up 6 bases; unmatched junction bases: 5. The CDR3 region is CATGGLENTIYF. CDR3 DNA sequence: TGTGCCACAGGGGGCTTAGAAAACACCATATATTTT.

The chain carries TRBV5-4 and TRBJ1-4, with D perhaps matching TRBD1 (6 bases). Between the trimmed V and J ends, which lost 4 bases and 5 bases, there was a span of 12 bases. The CDR3 is made up of 14 amino acids. Germline V gene lookup returns CDR1 SGHNT and CDR2 YYREEE (reference sequence). The CDR3 is CASSRKGGNEKLFF. The CDR3 nucleotides are TGTGCCAGCAGCCGGAAGGGGGGCAATGAAAAACTGTTTTTT.

This chain links TRBV7-9 with TRBJ1-4; possibly TRBD1 for D (5 bases). This CDR3 has 15 residues. Trimming took 3 bases from V and 5 from J, leaving 13 bases between them. Germline CDR1 reads SEHNR; CDR2 reads FQNEAQ (reference sequence). The CDR3 region has the DNA TGTGCCAGCAGCTTTTACACAGGACCGAATGAAAAACTGTTTTTT. This gives the protein CASSFYTGPNEKLFF. Together with reference TRBV7-9 and TRBJ1-4, the CDR3 gives the full variable domain: DTGVSQNPRHKITKRGQNVTFRCDPISEHNRLYWYRQTLGQGPEFLTYFQNEAQLEKSRLLSDRFSAERPKGSFSTLEIQRTEQGDSAMYLCASSFYTGPNEKLFFGSGTQLSVL.

The rearrangement uses TRBV6-1 and TRBJ2-7; TRBD2 agrees at 9 bases. Germline CDR1 MNHNS, CDR2 SASEGT. The CDR3 is 13 amino acids. J was trimmed by 5 bases and V by 6 bases; bases with no gene match: 5. CDR3 protein: CASSLAGVNEQYF. The DNA of the CDR3 is TGTGCCAGCAGCTTAGCGGGAGTAAACGAGCAGTACTTC.

This chain uses TRBV18 with TRBJ2-2; possibly TRBD2 for D (7 bases). Trimming stripped 0 bases from V and 2 bases from J, with 16 bases between. Germline lookup yields CDR1 KGHSH and CDR2 LQKENI. This CDR3 has 18 amino acids. CDR3 region: CASSPPSRGALNTGELFF. The DNA for the CDR3 is TGTGCCAGCTCACCACCTTCACGGGGGGCCCTAAACACCGGGGAGCTGTTTTTT.

V is TRBV19 and J is TRBJ2-6, with 13 nucleotides matching TRBD2. The CDR3 extends over 19 amino acids. The germline V gene encodes CDR1 LNHDA and CDR2 SQIVND (reference sequence). The V and J ends lost 4 bases and 4 bases, in that order; junction bases with no gene match: 10. The CDR3 nucleotides are TGTGCCAGTAGTAGGGGGACTAGCGGGATGAGGTCCGGGGCCAACGTCCTGACTTTC. This gives the protein CASSRGTSGMRSGANVLTF.

This rearrangement joins TRBV6-5 to TRBJ2-7; weak D call: TRBD2 (5 bases). Trimming stripped 6 bases from V and 7 bases from J, with 13 bases between. Germline CDR1 MNHEY, CDR2 SVGAGI. The CDR3 is 12 residues long. The DNA of the CDR3 is TGTGCCAGCAGACCTCCTGGGGAGGAGCAGTACTTC. Translated: CASRPPGEEQYF.